This TCR beta chain was captured in a study of vaccination and CD4 T cells after COVID-19. Turning to the study itself: Convalescent participants consisted of six males and four females, two being Hispanic.

Looked up from germline, CDR1 is SEHNR and CDR2 is FQNEAQ (reference sequence). The V and J ends lost 2 bases and 6 bases respectively, with 10 bases between them. CDR3 size: 13 residues. Worth noting for this clonotype: Its target is not known.

Time point indicated: late sampling 161 to 241 days after vaccination in a few convalescent patients. Stated treatment: approximately 9-day PBMC culture with coronavirus spike peptide pools or control peptides (ViraFEST assay). Sequenced with the Oncomine TCR Beta short-read assay was DNA taken from cultured CD4+ T cells. One entry per CDR3 protein, called by TCRdb with MiXCR from the PCR reads. The data show more than 20,000 distinct CDR3 sequences, 46% seen once. The input for sequencing was CD4+ T cells from blood, cultured in vitro, taken about 7 months after SARS-CoV-2 vaccination. The sequence came from a human donor who had recovered from COVID-19. The rearrangement joins TRBV7-9 to TRBJ2-5, with D unclear. The CDR3 protein is CASSLPPVQTQYF. For the CDR3, the DNA is TGTGCCAGCAGCTTACCTCCAGTACAGACCCAGTACTTC.